Listed here are 7 T cell receptor beta chains from one sample, sequenced in a study of early T cells in non-severe SARS-CoV-2 infection. Via MiXCR, TCRdb re-called the 5' RACE reads, giving one row per CDR3 protein. The table shows about 48,000 distinct CDR3 sequences, with about 9.8% occurring only once. Material for sequencing was whole blood. The source is an adult who was a healthcare worker with PCR-confirmed SARS-CoV-2 infection or an uninfected control (not recorded which).

The sample holds many counts of this clonotype. The chain joins TRBV7-9 to TRBJ2-7; no definite D call. The CDR3 totals 12 residues. Trimming removed 5 bases from V and 5 bases from J, with 10 bases in between. Germline V gene sequence: CDR1 SEHNR, CDR2 FQNEAQ (reference sequence). The DNA of the CDR3 is TGTGCCAGCAGCCTCCGGATCGACGAGCAGTACTTC. Protein: CASSLRIDEQYF.

The rearrangement joins TRBV12-3 or TRBV12-4 to TRBJ1-4; no definite D call. The germline V and J ends were trimmed by 6 bases and 8 bases, with 19 bases remaining between them. CDR3 length equals 15 residues. CDR3 sequence reads: CASSQLIRVGEKLFF. The DNA of the CDR3 is TGTGCCAGCAGCCAACTCATCCGGGTAGGGGAAAAACTGTTTTTT.

Ten or more counts support this clonotype. V usage is TRBV3-1 and J usage is TRBJ2-1; weak D call: TRBD2 (7 bases). The V end was cut by 1 base, the J end by 14 bases, with 27 bases between. The CDR3 loop spans 17 amino acids. Germline V gene sequence: CDR1 LGHDT, CDR2 YNNKEL (reference sequence). CDR3 DNA sequence: TGTGCCAGCAGCCAAGCGGGGGCGGAGTTCTCCCGGGAGGCGAAGTTCTTC. Residues: CASSQAGAEFSREAKFF.

There are many counts of this clonotype. The chain employs TRBV7-6 and TRBJ1-2, with TRBD1 matching 10 bases. The CDR3 has 16 residues. V shed 5 bases, J shed 8 bases, and the junction held 14 bases outside the gene matches. In germline, CDR1 is SGHVS, CDR2 FNYEAQ. The CDR3 DNA reads as TGTGCCAGCAGCCGAGGGGGACAGGGGTTAATTGGAGGCTACACCTTC. Translated: CASSRGGQGLIGGYTF. Complete variable domain (other parts from reference TRBV7-6 and TRBJ1-2): GAGVSQSPRYKVTKRGQDVALRCDPISGHVSLYWYRQALGQGPEFLTYFNYEAQQDKSGLPNDRFSAERPEGSISTLTIQRTEQRDSAMYRCASSRGGQGLIGGYTFGSGTRLTVV.

This clonotype was observed a handful of times. This chain uses TRBV3-1 with TRBJ2-7; D not resolved. CDR3 size: 13 residues. Between the trimmed V and J ends, which lost 0 bases and 3 bases, there was a span of 6 bases. Germline V gene data show CDR1 as LGHDT and CDR2 as YNNKEL (reference sequence). CDR3 sequence reads: CASSQDYLYEQYF. The CDR3 nucleotides are TGTGCCAGCAGCCAAGACTACCTCTACGAGCAGTACTTC.

Only a few counts were recorded for this clonotype. J is TRBJ1-2 and V is TRBV2, with 9 bases fitting TRBD1. Unmatched junction bases numbered 5, after V lost 6 bases and J lost 6 bases. The germline CDR1 and CDR2 sequences are SNHLY and FYNNEI. This CDR3 has 13 amino acids. This chain's CDR3 is CASRKGQGNGYTF. The DNA for the CDR3 is TGTGCCAGCAGGAAAGGACAGGGGAATGGCTACACCTTC. The full variable domain, completed using reference TRBV2 and TRBJ1-2, is EPEVTQTPSHQVTQMGQEVILRCVPISNHLYFYWYRQILGQKVEFLVSFYNNEISEKSEIFDDQFSVERPDGSNFTLKIRSTKLEDSAMYFCASRKGQGNGYTFGSGTRLTVV.

This clonotype showed up many times. This chain links TRBV7-8 with TRBJ2-2; 8 bases agree with TRBD1. Germline CDR1 SGHVS, CDR2 FQNEAQ. The CDR3 is 17 residues long. V was clipped by 4 bases and J by 1 base; unmatched bases: 8. In DNA, the CDR3 is TGTGCCAGCAGCTGGAGCCCGGGACAGGTGAACACCGGGGAGCTGTTTTTT. It translates to CASSWSPGQVNTGELFF.